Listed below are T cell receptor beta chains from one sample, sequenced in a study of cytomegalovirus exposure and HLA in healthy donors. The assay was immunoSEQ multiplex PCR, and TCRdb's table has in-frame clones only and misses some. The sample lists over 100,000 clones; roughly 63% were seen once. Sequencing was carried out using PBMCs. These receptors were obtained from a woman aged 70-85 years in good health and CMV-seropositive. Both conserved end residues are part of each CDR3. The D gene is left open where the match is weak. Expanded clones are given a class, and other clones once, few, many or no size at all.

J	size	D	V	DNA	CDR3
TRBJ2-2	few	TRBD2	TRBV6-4	TGTGCCAGCAGTGACCTTACTAGCGGGGGAGCCGGGGAGCTGTTTTTT	CASSDLTSGGAGELFF
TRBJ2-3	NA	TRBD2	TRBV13	TGTGCCAGCAGATTAACCGGGACTAGACGTGCTACGCAGTATTTT	CASRLTGTRRATQYF
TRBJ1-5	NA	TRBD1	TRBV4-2	TGTGCCAGCAGCCCGGACAGGGATAGCAATCAGCCCCAGCATTTT	CASSPDRDSNQPQHF
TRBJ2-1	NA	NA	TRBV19	TGTGCCAGTAGTGCGGGGGCCTCCTACAATGAGCAGTTCTTC	CASSAGASYNEQFF
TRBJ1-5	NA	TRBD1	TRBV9	TGTGCCAGCAGCGTGTGGGACAGCGATCAGCCCCAGCATTTT	CASSVWDSDQPQHF
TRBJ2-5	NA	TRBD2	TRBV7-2	TGTGCCAGCAGCTTAGCGAGCGGGGGGTTGGGGACCCAGTACTTC	CASSLASGGLGTQYF
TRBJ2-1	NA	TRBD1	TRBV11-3	TGTGCCAGCAGCTCACAGGGGAGCTCCTACAATGAGCAGTTCTTC	CASSSQGSSYNEQFF
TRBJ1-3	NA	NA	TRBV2	TGTGCCAGCAGTGCCCCACAGGGTACCTCCGGAAACACCATATATTTT	CASSAPQGTSGNTIYF
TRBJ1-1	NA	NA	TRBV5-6	TGTGCCAGCAGCCCGCGGCGGGGTCCATGGGCTGAAGCTTTCTTT	CASSPRRGPWAEAFF
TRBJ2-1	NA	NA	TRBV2	TGTGCCAGCAACGACCAGGGTGCCGAGCAGTTCTTC	CASNDQGAEQFF
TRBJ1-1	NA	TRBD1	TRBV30	TGTGCCTGGAGCCTCCCAGGGGGCAACACTGAAGCTTTCTTT	CAWSLPGGNTEAFF
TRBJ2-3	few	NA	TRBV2	TGTGCCAGCAGTGAAAGCGCATTTAGCACAGATACGCAGTATTTT	CASSESAFSTDTQYF
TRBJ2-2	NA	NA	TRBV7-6	TGTGCCAGCAGCTTCCTTTCGACTAGGAACACCGGGGAGCTGTTTTTT	CASSFLSTRNTGELFF
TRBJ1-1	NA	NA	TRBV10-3	TGTGCCGCTTCAGGGGTTCTTAACACTGAAGCTTTCTTT	CAASGVLNTEAFF
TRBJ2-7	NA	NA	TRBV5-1	TGCGCCAGCAGCGTACAGGGCTACGAGCAGTACTTC	CASSVQGYEQYF
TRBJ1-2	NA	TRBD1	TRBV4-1	TGCGCCAGCAGCCCGGGGACAGGGGGTTGGGACTATGGCTACACCTTC	CASSPGTGGWDYGYTF
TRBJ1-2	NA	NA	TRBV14	TGTGCCAGCAGCCAAGACGTAGGGAGAGGTGGCTACACCTTC	CASSQDVGRGGYTF
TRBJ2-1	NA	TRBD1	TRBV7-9	TGTGCCAGCAGCTCGGGACAGGCTAGGAACAATGAGCAGTTCTTC	CASSSGQARNNEQFF
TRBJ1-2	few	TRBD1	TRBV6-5	TGTGCCAGCAGACCCGGGACAGTCTATGGCTACACCTTC	CASRPGTVYGYTF
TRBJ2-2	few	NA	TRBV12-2	TGTGCAAGTCCCAAACCGGGCGGGGGGGCGTCTGGGGAGCTGTTTTTT	CASPKPGGGASGELFF